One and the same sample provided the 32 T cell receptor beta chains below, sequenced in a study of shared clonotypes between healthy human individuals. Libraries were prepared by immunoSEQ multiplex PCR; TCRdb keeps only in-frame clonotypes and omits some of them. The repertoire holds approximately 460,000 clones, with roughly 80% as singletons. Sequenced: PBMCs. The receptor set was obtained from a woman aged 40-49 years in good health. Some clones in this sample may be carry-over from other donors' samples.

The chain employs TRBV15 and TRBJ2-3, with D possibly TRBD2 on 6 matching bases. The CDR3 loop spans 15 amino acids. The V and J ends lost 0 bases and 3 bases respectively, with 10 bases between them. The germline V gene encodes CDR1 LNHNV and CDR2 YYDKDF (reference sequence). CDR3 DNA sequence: TGTGCCACCAGCAGAGATCCCGGGAGTACAGATACGCAGTATTTT. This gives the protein CATSRDPGSTDTQYF.

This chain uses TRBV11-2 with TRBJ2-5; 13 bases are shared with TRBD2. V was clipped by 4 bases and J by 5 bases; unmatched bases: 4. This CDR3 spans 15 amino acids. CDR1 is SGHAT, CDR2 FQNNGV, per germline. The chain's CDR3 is CASSSGLAGAETQYF. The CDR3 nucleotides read TGTGCCAGCAGCTCCGGACTAGCGGGAGCGGAGACCCAGTACTTC.

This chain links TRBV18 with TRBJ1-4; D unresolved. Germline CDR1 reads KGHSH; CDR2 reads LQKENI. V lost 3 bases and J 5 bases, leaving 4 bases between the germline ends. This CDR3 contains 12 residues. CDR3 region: CASSPTNEKLFF. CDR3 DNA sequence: TGTGCCAGCTCACCGACGAATGAAAAACTGTTTTTT.

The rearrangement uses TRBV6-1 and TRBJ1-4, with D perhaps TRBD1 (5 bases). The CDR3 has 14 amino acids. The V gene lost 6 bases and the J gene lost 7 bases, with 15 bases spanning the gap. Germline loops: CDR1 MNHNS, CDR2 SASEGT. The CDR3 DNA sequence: TGTGCCAGCAGCATGGGACGGCACCCTGAAAAACTGTTTTTT. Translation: CASSMGRHPEKLFF.

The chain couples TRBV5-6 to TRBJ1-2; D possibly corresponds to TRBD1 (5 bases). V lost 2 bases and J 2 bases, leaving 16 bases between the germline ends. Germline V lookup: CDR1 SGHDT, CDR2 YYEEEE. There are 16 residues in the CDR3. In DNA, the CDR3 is TGTGCCAGCAGCTTAGGGGTCGGACGCTCCAACTATGGCTACACCTTC. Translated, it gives CASSLGVGRSNYGYTF.

The CDR3 loop reads CASNDRGGFRAGELFF. CDR3 sequence (DNA): TGTGCCAGTAACGACAGGGGTGGATTCAGGGCCGGGGAGCTGTTTTTT. This chain uses TRBV19 with TRBJ2-2; 8 bases align to TRBD1. Looked up from germline, CDR1 is LNHDA and CDR2 is SQIVND (reference sequence). This CDR3 spans 16 amino acids. V gave up 7 bases and J gave up 6 bases; unmatched junction bases: 13.

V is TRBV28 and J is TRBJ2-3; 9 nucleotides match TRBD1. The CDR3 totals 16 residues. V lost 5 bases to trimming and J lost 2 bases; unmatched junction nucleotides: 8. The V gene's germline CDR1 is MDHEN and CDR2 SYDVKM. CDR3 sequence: CASSELGTGNTDTQYF. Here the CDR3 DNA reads TGTGCCAGCAGTGAACTAGGGACAGGGAACACAGATACGCAGTATTTT. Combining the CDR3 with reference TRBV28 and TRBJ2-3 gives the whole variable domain DVKVTQSSRYLVKRTGEKVFLECVQDMDHENMFWYRQDPGLGLRLIYFSYDVKMKEKGDIPEGYSVSREKKERFSLILESASTNQTSMYLCASSELGTGNTDTQYFGPGTRLTVL.

The chain's CDR3 is CAWSSWQGLTKQFF. CDR3 nucleotide sequence: TGTGCCTGGAGTAGCTGGCAGGGGTTGACTAAGCAGTTCTTC. The V call is TRBV30, the J call TRBJ2-1, with D maybe TRBD1 (6 bases). The ends were cut back, 2 bases at V and 11 bases at J, with 19 bases in the middle. Germline V gene data show CDR1 as GTSNPN and CDR2 as SVGIG (reference sequence). This CDR3 comprises 14 residues.

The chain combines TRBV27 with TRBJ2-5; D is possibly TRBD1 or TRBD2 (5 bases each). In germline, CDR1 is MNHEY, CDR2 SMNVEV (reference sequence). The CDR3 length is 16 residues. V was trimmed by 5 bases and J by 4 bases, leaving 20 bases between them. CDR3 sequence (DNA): TGTGCCAGCAGTCCCATGTTCAGGGACGGAAGAGAGACCCAGTACTTC. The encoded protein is CASSPMFRDGRETQYF.

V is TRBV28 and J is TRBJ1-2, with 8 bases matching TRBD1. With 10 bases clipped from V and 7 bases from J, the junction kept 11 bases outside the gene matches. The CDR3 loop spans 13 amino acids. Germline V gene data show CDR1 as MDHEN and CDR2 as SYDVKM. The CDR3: CATKETDRVGYTF. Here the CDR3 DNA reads TGTGCCACCAAAGAGACGGACAGGGTTGGCTACACCTTC.

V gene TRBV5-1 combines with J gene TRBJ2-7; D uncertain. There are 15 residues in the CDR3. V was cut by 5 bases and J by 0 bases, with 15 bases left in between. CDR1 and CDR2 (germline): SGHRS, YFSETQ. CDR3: CASRFNSGSSYEQYF. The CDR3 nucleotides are TGCGCCAGCAGATTCAACTCGGGCTCCTCCTACGAGCAGTACTTC.

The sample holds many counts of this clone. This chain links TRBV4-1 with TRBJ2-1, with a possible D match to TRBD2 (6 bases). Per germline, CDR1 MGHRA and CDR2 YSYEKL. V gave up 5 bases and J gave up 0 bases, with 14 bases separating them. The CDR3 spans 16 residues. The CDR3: CASSSFRGSSYNEQFF. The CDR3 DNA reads TGCGCCAGCAGCAGTTTCCGGGGGAGCTCCTACAATGAGCAGTTCTTC.

The CDR3 spells CASRPFTGSASYEQYF. CDR3 DNA sequence: TGTGCCAGCAGACCTTTCACAGGGTCGGCTTCCTACGAGCAGTACTTC. This chain joins TRBV28 and TRBJ2-7; D is possibly TRBD1 (6 bases). Germline V gene data show CDR1 as MDHEN and CDR2 as SYDVKM. The CDR3 is made up of 16 amino acids. Trimming cost V 6 bases and J 1 base, with 19 bases left between them.

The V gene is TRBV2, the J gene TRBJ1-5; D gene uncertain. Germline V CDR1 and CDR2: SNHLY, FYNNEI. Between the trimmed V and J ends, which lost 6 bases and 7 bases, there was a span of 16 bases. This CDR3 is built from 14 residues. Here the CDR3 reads CASSASAVIQPQHF. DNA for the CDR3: TGTGCCAGCAGCGCGTCCGCAGTAATACAGCCCCAGCATTTT.

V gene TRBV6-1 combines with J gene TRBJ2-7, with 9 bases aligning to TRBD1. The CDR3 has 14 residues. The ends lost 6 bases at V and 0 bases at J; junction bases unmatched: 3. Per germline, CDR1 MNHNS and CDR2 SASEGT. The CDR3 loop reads CASSGQGYSYEQYF. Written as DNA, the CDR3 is TGTGCCAGCAGCGGACAGGGGTACTCCTACGAGCAGTACTTC.

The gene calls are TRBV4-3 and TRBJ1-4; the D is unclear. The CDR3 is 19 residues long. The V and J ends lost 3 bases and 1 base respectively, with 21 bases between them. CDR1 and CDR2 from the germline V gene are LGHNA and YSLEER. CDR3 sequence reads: CASSQSPLVKGVTNEKLFF. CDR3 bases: TGCGCCAGCAGCCAGTCCCCCCTCGTAAAGGGAGTAACTAATGAAAAACTGTTTTTT.

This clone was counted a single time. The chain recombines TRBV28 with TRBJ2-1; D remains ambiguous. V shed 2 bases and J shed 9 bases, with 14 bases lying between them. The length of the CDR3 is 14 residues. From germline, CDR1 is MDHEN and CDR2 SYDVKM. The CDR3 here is CASSLGNEDSEQFF. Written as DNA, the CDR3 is TGTGCCAGCAGTTTAGGAAACGAAGATAGTGAGCAGTTCTTC.

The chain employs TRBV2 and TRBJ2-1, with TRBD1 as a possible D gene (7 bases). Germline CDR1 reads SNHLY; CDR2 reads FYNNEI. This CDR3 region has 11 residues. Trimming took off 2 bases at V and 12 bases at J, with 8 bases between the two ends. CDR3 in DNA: TGTGCCAGCAGTGAACAGGGGGGGCAGTTCTTC. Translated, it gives CASSEQGGQFF.

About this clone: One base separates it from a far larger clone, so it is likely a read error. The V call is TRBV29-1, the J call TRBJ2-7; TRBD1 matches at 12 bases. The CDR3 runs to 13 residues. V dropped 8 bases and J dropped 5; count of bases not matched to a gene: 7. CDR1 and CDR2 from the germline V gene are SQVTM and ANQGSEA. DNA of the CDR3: TGCAGCTCCACGGGACAGGGGGCTCACGAGCAGTACTTC. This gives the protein CSSTGQGAHEQYF.

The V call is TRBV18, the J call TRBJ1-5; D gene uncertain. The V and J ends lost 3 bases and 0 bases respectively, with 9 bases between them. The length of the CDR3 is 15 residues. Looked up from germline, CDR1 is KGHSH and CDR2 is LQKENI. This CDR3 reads CASSPPANSNQPQHF. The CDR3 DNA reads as TGTGCCAGCTCACCGCCAGCGAATAGCAATCAGCCCCAGCATTTT.

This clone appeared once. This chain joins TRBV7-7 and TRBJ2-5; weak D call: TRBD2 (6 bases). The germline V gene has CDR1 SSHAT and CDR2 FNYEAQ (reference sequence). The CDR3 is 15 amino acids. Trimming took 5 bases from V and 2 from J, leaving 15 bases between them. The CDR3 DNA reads TGTGCCAGCAGCCGAACACTAGCAGGACAAGAGACCCAGTACTTC. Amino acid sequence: CASSRTLAGQETQYF.

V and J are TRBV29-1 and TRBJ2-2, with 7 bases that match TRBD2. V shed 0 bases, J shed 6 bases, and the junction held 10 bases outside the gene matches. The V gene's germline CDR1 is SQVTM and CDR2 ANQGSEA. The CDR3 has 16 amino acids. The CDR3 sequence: CSVEDQRHRGAGELFF. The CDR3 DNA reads TGCAGCGTTGAAGATCAAAGACATCGGGGGGCCGGGGAGCTGTTTTTT.

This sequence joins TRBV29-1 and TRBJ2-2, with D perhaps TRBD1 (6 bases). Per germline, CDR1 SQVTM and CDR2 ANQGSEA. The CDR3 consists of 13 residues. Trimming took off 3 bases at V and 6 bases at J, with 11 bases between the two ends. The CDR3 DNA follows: TGCAGCGTTGACCCACAGGGTTCCGGGGAGCTGTTTTTT. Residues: CSVDPQGSGELFF.

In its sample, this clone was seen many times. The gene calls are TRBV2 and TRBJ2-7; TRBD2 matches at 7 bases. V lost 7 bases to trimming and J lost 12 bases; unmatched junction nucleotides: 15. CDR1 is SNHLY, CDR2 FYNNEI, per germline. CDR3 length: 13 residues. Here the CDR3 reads CASIAGLAALLYF. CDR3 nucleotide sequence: TGTGCCAGCATCGCCGGGCTAGCGGCACTTTTGTACTTC.

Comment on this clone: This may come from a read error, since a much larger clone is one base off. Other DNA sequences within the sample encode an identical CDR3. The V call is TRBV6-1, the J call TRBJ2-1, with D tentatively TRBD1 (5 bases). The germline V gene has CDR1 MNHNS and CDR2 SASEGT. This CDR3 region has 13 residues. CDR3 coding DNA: TGCGCCAGCAGGTTGACAGCCTACAATGAGCAGTTCTTC. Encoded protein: CASRLTAYNEQFF.

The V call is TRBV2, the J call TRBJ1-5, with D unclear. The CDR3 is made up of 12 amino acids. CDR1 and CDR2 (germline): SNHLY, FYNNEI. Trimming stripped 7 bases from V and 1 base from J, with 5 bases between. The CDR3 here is CASKWSNQPQHF. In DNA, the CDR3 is TGTGCCAGCAAATGGAGCAATCAGCCCCAGCATTTT.

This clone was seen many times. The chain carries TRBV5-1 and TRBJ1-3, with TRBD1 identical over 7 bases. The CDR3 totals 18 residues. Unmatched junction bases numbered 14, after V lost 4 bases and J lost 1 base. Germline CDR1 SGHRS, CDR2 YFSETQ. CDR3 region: CASSPTGLAELSGNTIYF. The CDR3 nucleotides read TGCGCCAGCAGCCCGACAGGGCTAGCCGAGCTATCTGGAAACACCATATATTTT.

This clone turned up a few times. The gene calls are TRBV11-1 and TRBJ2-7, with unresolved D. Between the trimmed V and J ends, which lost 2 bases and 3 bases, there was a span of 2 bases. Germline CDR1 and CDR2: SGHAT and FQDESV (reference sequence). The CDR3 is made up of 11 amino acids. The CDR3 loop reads CASSLHYEQYF. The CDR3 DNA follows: TGTGCCAGCAGCTTACACTACGAGCAGTACTTC.

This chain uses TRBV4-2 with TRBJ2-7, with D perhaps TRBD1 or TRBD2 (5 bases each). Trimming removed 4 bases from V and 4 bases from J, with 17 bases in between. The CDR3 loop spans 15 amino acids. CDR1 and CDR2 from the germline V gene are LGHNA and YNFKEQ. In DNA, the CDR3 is TGTGCCAGCAGCCGGGGGAGCGGAACGTCTTACGAGCAGTACTTC. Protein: CASSRGSGTSYEQYF.

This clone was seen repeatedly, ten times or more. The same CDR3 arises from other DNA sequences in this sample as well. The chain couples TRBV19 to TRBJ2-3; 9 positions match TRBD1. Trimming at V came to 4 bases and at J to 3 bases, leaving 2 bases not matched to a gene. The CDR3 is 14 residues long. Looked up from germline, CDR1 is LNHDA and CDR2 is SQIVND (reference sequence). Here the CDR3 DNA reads TGTGCCAGTAGTAGGGACAGGGCTACAGATACGCAGTATTTT. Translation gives CASSRDRATDTQYF.

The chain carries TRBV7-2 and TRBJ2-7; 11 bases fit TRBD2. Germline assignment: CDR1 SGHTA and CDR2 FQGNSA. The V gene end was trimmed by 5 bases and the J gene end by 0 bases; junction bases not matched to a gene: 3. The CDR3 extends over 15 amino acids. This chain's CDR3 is CASSPTSGSSYEQYF. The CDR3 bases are TGTGCCAGCAGCCCCACTAGCGGGAGCTCCTACGAGCAGTACTTC.

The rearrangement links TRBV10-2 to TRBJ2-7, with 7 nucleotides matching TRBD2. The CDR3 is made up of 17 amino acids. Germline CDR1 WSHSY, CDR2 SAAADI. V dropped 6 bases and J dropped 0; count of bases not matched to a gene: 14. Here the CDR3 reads CASRVGASGDRSYEQYF. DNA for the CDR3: TGCGCCAGCAGGGTCGGGGCTAGCGGAGACCGCTCCTACGAGCAGTACTTC.